The clone carrying this T cell receptor (beta chain) was counted once. The CDR3 is made up of 17 amino acids. V lost 6 bases to trimming and J lost 2 bases, with 17 bases between them. The germline CDR1 and CDR2 sequences are KGHSH and LQKENI. This entry is derived from a study of blood T cell repertoires in COVID-19. Original methodology: For nucleated cells, counts were estimated from reference gene primer amplification. Generated by immunoSEQ multiplex PCR, the TCRdb table keeps only in-frame clones and is missing some. Clone size and V and J calls were adopted from that table, with D and trimming inferred from the DNA. The sample holds approximately 120,000 clones; approximately 74% are singletons and the top ten take about 5.5%.

What was sequenced was peripheral blood. This chain joins TRBV18 and TRBJ2-6; a possible D gene is TRBD1 (6 bases). The sequence derives from a man of 80 years or more with COVID-19, enrolled during active disease. The CDR3 coding sequence is TGTGCCAGCTCCCCCTTTAGTGGGGGCCCTGGGGCCAACGTCCTGACTTTC. Its translation is CASSPFSGGPGANVLTF.